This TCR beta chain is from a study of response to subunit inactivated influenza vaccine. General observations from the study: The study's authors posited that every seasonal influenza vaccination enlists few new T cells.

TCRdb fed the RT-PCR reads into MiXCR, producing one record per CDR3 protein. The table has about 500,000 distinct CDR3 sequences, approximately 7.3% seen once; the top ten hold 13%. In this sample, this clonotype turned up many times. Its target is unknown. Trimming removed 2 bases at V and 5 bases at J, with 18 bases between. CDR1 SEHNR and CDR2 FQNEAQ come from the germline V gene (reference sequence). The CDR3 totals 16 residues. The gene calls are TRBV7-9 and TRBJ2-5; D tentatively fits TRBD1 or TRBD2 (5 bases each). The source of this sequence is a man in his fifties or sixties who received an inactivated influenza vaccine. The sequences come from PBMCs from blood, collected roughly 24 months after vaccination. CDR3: CASSLYGGEDTETQYF. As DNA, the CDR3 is TGTGCCAGCAGCTTATATGGGGGTGAGGATACGGAGACCCAGTACTTC.